The clone carrying this T cell receptor (beta chain) was observed once. Its antigen is not known. The CDR3 is 16 amino acids. With 1 base removed from V and 2 bases from J, the gap between germline ends came to 13 bases. Germline CDR1 is KGHSH and CDR2 is LQKENI. Measured with immunoSEQ multiplex PCR; TCRdb has only the in-frame clones, and not every one. The sample includes over 140,000 clones, around 84% seen only once; the top ten take 7.5% to 9%. The data originate from a study of cytotoxic CD8 clonotypes in ibrutinib-treated CLL. Findings of the study overall: Clonality went up at ibrutinib response and then declined back toward baseline at progression.

The source material was PBMCs, sampled after 36 months of ibrutinib treatment. The TCR was taken from a human donor with chronic lymphocytic leukemia. The chain has TRBV18 and TRBJ2-3, with D possibly matching TRBD2 (6 bases). Written as DNA, the CDR3 is TGTGCCAGCTCACCACGGGCGGGGTGGCTCACAGATACGCAGTATTTT. Protein product: CASSPRAGWLTDTQYF.